These T cell receptor beta chains were read from a single sample in a study of blood T cell repertoires in COVID-19. Clones were read by immunoSEQ multiplex PCR, and TCRdb kept only the in-frame ones, dropping some. The table records around 99,000 clones, approximately 84% of them present only once. The sample consisted of peripheral blood. These receptors came from a woman aged 50 to 65 with acute or convalescent COVID-19. Both conserved end residues are part of each CDR3. Fields, in order: V gene, J gene, CDR3 length, clone size, D gene, CDR3 DNA, CDR3 protein. The D gene is left open where the match is weak. Not every row has a clone size; where given, it reads once, few, many or a size class.

V: TRBV5-1
J: TRBJ1-1
length: 14
size: -
D: -
DNA: TGCGCCAGCAGCTTGACAGGGAGGGACACTGAAGCTTTCTTT
CDR3: CASSLTGRDTEAFF

V: TRBV2
J: TRBJ2-7
length: 14
size: -
D: TRBD1
DNA: TGTGCCAGCAGTTTTCGACAGGGGAGCGGCGAGCAGTACTTC
CDR3: CASSFRQGSGEQYF

V: TRBV11-2
J: TRBJ1-1
length: 12
size: -
D: -
DNA: TGTGCCAGCAGCCGGAGGAACACTGAAGCTTTCTTT
CDR3: CASSRRNTEAFF

V: TRBV6-4
J: TRBJ1-6
length: 13
size: -
D: -
DNA: TGTGCCAGCATTGGCGGGTCTGGATCACCCCTCCACTTT
CDR3: CASIGGSGSPLHF

V: TRBV11-2
J: TRBJ2-7
length: 17
size: -
D: TRBD2
DNA: TGTGCCAGCAGACCGGGCTTGGGGGAGCGGGGGTCCTACGAGCAGTACTTC
CDR3: CASRPGLGERGSYEQYF

V: TRBV5-6
J: TRBJ1-1
length: 14
size: -
D: -
DNA: TGTGCCAGCTTCCCGGCGGGGAGGAACACTGAAGCTTTCTTT
CDR3: CASFPAGRNTEAFF

V: TRBV28
J: TRBJ2-7
length: 15
size: few
D: -
DNA: TGTGCCAGCAGTTTTACGCGGCAGGGGCCAGGTGAGCAGTACTTC
CDR3: CASSFTRQGPGEQYF

V: TRBV7-8
J: TRBJ2-7
length: 13
size: -
D: TRBD1
DNA: TGTGCCAGCTCCACCCGGACAGGCTACGAGCAGTACTTC
CDR3: CASSTRTGYEQYF

V: TRBV6-5
J: TRBJ1-1
length: 13
size: -
D: -
DNA: TGTGCCAGCAGTCCCTTTCGGGGGACTGAAGCTTTCTTT
CDR3: CASSPFRGTEAFF

V: TRBV19
J: TRBJ2-6
length: 17
size: -
D: -
DNA: TGTGCCAGTAACCCGACGGGCGGCGGGTCTGGGGCCAACGTCCTGACTTTC
CDR3: CASNPTGGGSGANVLTF

V: TRBV2
J: TRBJ1-2
length: 18
size: -
D: -
DNA: TGTGCCAGCAGCGCTGTTGGGGGACATCGGAGAGCGGAAAATGGCTACACCTTC
CDR3: CASSAVGGHRRAENGYTF

V: TRBV5-1
J: TRBJ2-7
length: 16
size: -
D: TRBD2
DNA: TGCGCCAGCAGCTTGGGACTAGCGGACCCGTCCTACGAGCAGTACTTC
CDR3: CASSLGLADPSYEQYF

V: TRBV18
J: TRBJ1-6
length: 13
size: few
D: -
DNA: TGTGCCAGCTCACCAGGGAGCGGTTCACCCCTCCACTTT
CDR3: CASSPGSGSPLHF

V: TRBV7-7
J: TRBJ2-1
length: 14
size: -
D: -
DNA: TGTGCCAGCAGCTTAAATCCGGGGGGCGATGAGCAGTTCTTC
CDR3: CASSLNPGGDEQFF

V: TRBV11-1
J: TRBJ1-2
length: 14
size: -
D: -
DNA: TGTGCCAGCAGCTCACTCCCAGCAGGGAATGGCTACACCTTC
CDR3: CASSSLPAGNGYTF

V: TRBV28
J: TRBJ2-3
length: 16
size: -
D: TRBD2
DNA: TGTGCCAGCAGTTTAAGGAGGGCTAGCGGAACAGATACGCAGTATTTT
CDR3: CASSLRRASGTDTQYF

V: TRBV3-1/TRBV3-2
J: TRBJ2-2
length: 16
size: -
D: TRBD1
DNA: TGTGCCAGCAGCCTTGGACAGGGTAGGAACACCGGGGAGCTGTTTTTT
CDR3: CASSLGQGRNTGELFF

V: TRBV24-1
J: TRBJ2-2
length: 17
size: -
D: -
DNA: TGTGCCACCAGTGATTTACCCCGGTCAGGGTACACCGGGGAGCTGTTTTTT
CDR3: CATSDLPRSGYTGELFF

V: TRBV5-1
J: TRBJ1-2
length: 14
size: few
D: TRBD1
DNA: TGCGCCAGCAGCTTCGGGACAGCTGTCTATGGCTACACCTTC
CDR3: CASSFGTAVYGYTF

V: TRBV5-4
J: TRBJ2-3
length: 17
size: -
D: TRBD2
DNA: TGTGCCAGCAGCCAAAAGACTAGCGGGGGTCCCACAGATACGCAGTATTTT
CDR3: CASSQKTSGGPTDTQYF